These 8 T cell receptor beta chains share one sample of origin, sequenced in a study of T cell responses to AZD1222 COVID-19 vaccine. The method was immunoSEQ multiplex PCR; TCRdb's version includes in-frame clones alone and lacks a portion of them. Of 100,000 to 120,000 clones listed, 80% to 90% are singletons. The sample consisted of peripheral blood, taken 28 days after the second AZD1222 dose. Receptor source: an adult who received the AZD1222 COVID-19 vaccine.

The chain employs TRBV28 and TRBJ1-6; D call uncertain. The germline V and J ends were trimmed by 6 bases and 6 bases, with 9 bases remaining between them. The CDR3 length is 13 residues. In germline, CDR1 is MDHEN, CDR2 SYDVKM. The DNA for the CDR3 is TGTGCCAGCAGACAGCCGATTAATTCACCCCTCCACTTT. Its protein is CASRQPINSPLHF.

The rearrangement uses TRBV28 and TRBJ1-4, with D perhaps matching TRBD1 (5 bases). Trimming removed 5 bases at V and 13 bases at J, with 17 bases between. The CDR3 length is 13 residues. Germline-derived CDR1 and CDR2 are MDHEN and SYDVKM. CDR3: CASSIGSGDGLFF. DNA of the CDR3: TGTGCCAGCAGTATAGGTTCGGGGGACGGACTGTTTTTT.

The table lists this clone with a count of one. The chain links TRBV15 to TRBJ2-3, with TRBD1 as a possible D gene (5 bases). Germline V gene data show CDR1 as LNHNV and CDR2 as YYDKDF (reference sequence). CDR3 length: 17 residues. The ends were cut back, 1 base at V and 3 bases at J, with 17 bases in the middle. The CDR3 here is CATSRGAQGLRTDTQYF. CDR3 nucleotides: TGTGCCACCAGCAGAGGGGCGCAGGGCTTACGGACAGATACGCAGTATTTT.

The chain is built from TRBV28 and TRBJ2-2; the match to TRBD2 covers 13 bases. The CDR3 length is 16 residues. In germline, CDR1 is MDHEN, CDR2 SYDVKM. Trimming took 6 bases from V and 5 from J; bases not matched to a gene: 6. CDR3: CASRPGLAGVTGELFF. DNA of the CDR3: TGTGCCAGCAGGCCCGGACTAGCGGGAGTGACCGGGGAGCTGTTTTTT.

The chain is built from TRBV7-3 and TRBJ2-2, with D uncertain. Trimming removed 2 bases at V and 0 bases at J, with 4 bases between. This CDR3 region has 14 residues. Germline V gives CDR1 SGHTA, CDR2 FQGTGA. The CDR3 coding sequence is TGTGCCAGCAGCTTAGGGACGAACACCGGGGAGCTGTTTTTT. Encoded protein: CASSLGTNTGELFF.

This clone was recorded once. V is TRBV14 and J is TRBJ2-7; no definite D call. V lost 0 bases and J lost 0, with 18 bases in between. This CDR3 comprises 18 residues. Per germline, CDR1 SGHDN and CDR2 FVKESK. Written as DNA, the CDR3 is TGTGCCAGCAGCCAAGAAGCTTACAACCTCCTAGACTCCTACGAGCAGTACTTC. It is translated as CASSQEAYNLLDSYEQYF. The full variable domain, rest sourced from reference TRBV14 and TRBJ2-7, is EAGVTQFPSHSVIEKGQTVTLRCDPISGHDNLYWYRRVMGKEIKFLLHFVKESKQDESGMPNNRFLAERTGGTYSTLKVQPAELEDSGVYFCASSQEAYNLLDSYEQYFGPGTRLTVT.

The rearrangement links TRBV6-6 to TRBJ1-5; possible D gene TRBD1, 6 bases. The CDR3 length is 15 residues. The V gene's germline CDR1 is MNHNY and CDR2 SVGAGI (reference sequence). The V end lost 6 bases, the J end lost 0 bases, and 12 bases lay between the germline ends. The CDR3 is CASRGTPLSNQPQHF. The CDR3 coding sequence is TGTGCCAGCAGAGGGACACCCCTTAGCAATCAGCCCCAGCATTTT.

The V gene is TRBV7-8, the J gene TRBJ1-1, with 7 bases fitting TRBD1. The CDR3 is 16 residues long. In germline, CDR1 is SGHVS, CDR2 FQNEAQ. The J segment lost 3 bases and the V segment lost 3 bases, leaving 10 bases of the junction unmatched. CDR3 protein: CASSFTGVSRDTEAFF. In DNA form, the CDR3 reads TGTGCCAGCAGCTTCACAGGGGTTAGTAGGGACACTGAAGCTTTCTTT. Full variable domain (outside the CDR3, taken from reference TRBV7-8 and TRBJ1-1): GAGVSQSPRYKVAKRGQDVALRCDPISGHVSLFWYQQALGQGPEFLTYFQNEAQLDKSGLPSDRFFAERPEGSVSTLKIQRTQQEDSAVYLCASSFTGVSRDTEAFFGQGTRLTVV.